The sequence of this TCR beta chain was determined in a study of Ad26.COV2.S vaccination and SARS-CoV-2 variants. Study summary: Ad26.COV2.S shots went into the muscle once or twice, 56 days apart. Study observations and caveats: Similar non-spike TCR breadth was observed in recipients of vaccine and of placebo. The breadth of spike-specific CD8+ and CD4+ T cell responses after vaccination was reportedly substantial.

Generated by immunoSEQ multiplex PCR, the TCRdb table keeps only in-frame clones and is missing some. This repertoire shows over 400,000 clones, roughly 91% found once; its top ten account for about 4.5%. About this clone: Its target is not known.

Per the germline V gene, CDR1 is MDHEN and CDR2 is SYDVKM. Trimming at V came to 5 bases and at J to 5 bases, leaving 7 bases not matched to a gene. This CDR3 is 15 amino acids long. Treatment denoted: about 20 received Ad26.COV2.S at low or high dose, single or two shots; roughly five received placebo; per-sample allocation not given. Repertoires come from day 63 after the first vaccine or placebo injection. Recruitment in Boston yielded a donor of adult age, 18-55 years. This receptor was obtained from a person between 18 and 59 years old who received the Ad26.COV2.S COVID-19 vaccine or a placebo. The sample in question was peripheral blood, obtained in a trial of Ad26.COV2.S vaccine versus placebo. The chain recombines TRBV28 with TRBJ1-5; 9 bases agree with TRBD1. CDR3 DNA sequence: TGTGCCAGCAGTGTAACGGGACAGGGATATCAGCCCCAGCATTTT. Translating gives CASSVTGQGYQPQHF.